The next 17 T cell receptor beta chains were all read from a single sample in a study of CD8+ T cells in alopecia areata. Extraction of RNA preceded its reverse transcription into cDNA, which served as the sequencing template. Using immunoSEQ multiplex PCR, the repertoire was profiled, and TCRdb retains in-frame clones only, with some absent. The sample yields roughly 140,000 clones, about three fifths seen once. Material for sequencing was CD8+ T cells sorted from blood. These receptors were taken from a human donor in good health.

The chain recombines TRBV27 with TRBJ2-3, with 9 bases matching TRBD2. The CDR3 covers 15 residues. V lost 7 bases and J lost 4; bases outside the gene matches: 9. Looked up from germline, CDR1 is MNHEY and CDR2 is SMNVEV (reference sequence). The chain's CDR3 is CASTPSGNPSDTQYF. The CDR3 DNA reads TGTGCCAGCACCCCTAGCGGGAACCCCTCAGATACGCAGTATTTT.

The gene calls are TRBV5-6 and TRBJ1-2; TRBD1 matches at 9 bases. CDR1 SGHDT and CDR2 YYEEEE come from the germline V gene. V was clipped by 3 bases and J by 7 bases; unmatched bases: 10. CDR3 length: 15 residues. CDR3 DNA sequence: TGTGCCAGCAGCTGGTCACGGGACAGGGTGTTTGGCTACACCTTC. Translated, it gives CASSWSRDRVFGYTF.

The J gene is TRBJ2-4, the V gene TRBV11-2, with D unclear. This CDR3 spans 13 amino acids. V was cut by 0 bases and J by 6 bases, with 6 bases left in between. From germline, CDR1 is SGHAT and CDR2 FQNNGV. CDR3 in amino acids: CASSLDPVNIQYF. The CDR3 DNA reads TGTGCCAGCAGCTTAGATCCCGTAAACATTCAGTACTTC. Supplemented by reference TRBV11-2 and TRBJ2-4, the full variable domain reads EAGVAQSPRYKIIEKRQSVAFWCNPISGHATLYWYQQILGQGPKLLIQFQNNGVVDDSQLPKDRFSAERLKGVDSTLKIQPAKLEDSAVYLCASSLDPVNIQYFGAGTRLSVL.

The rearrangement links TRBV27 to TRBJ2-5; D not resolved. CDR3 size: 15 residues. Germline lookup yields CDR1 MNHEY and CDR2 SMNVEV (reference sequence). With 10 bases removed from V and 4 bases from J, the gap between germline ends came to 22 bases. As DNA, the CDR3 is TGTGCCACCTCTGATAAGGGCTCGGCCTTAGAGACCCAGTACTTC. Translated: CATSDKGSALETQYF.

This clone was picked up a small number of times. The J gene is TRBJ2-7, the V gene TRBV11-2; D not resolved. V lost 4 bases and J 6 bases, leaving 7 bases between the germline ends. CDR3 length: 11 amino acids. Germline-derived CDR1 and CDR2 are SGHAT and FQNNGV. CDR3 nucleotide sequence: TGTGCCAGCAGCTCCAGTACCGAGCAGTACTTC. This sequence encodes CASSSSTEQYF.

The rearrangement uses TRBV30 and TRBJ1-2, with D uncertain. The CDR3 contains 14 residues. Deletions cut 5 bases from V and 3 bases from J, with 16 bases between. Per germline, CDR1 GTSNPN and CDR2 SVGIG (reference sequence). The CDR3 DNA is TGTGCCTGGGCCGGGCCAGAGATTTACTATGGCTACACCTTC. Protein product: CAWAGPEIYYGYTF.

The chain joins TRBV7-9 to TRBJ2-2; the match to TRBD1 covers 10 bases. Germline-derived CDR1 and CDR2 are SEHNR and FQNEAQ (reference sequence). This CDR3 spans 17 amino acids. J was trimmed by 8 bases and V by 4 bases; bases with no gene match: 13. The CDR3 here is CASSSTPDRGVAGELFF. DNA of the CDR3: TGTGCCAGCAGCTCCACCCCGGACAGGGGGGTCGCAGGGGAGCTGTTTTTT.

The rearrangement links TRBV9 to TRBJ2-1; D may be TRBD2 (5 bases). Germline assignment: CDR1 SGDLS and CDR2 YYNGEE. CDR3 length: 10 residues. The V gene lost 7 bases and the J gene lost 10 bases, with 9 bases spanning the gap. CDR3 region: CASGEGEQFF. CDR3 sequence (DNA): TGTGCCAGCGGCGAGGGCGAGCAGTTCTTC.

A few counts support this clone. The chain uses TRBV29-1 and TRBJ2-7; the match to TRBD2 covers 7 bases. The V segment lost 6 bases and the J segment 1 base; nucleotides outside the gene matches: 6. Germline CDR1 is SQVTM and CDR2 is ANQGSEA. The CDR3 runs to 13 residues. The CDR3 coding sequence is TGCAGCGTCCTACGGCGGGAGTCCTACGAGCAGTACTTC. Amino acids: CSVLRRESYEQYF.

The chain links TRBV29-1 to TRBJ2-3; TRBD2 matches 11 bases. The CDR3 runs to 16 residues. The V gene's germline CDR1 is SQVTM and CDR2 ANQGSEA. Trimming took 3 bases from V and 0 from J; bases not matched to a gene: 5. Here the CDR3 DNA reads TGCAGCGTTGATCCGGGACTAGCGGATAGCACAGATACGCAGTATTTT. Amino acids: CSVDPGLADSTDTQYF.

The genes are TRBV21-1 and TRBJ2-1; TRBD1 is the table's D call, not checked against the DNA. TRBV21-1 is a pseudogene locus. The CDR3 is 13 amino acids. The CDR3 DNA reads TGTGCCAGCAGCAAATGGACAGGGAATGAGCAGTTCTTC. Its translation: CASSKWTGNEQFF.

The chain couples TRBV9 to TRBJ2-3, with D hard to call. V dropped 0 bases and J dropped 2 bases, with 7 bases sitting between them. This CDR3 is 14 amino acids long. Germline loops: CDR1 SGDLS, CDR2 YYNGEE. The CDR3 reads CASSVVWSTDTQYF. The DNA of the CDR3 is TGTGCCAGCAGCGTAGTATGGTCCACAGATACGCAGTATTTT. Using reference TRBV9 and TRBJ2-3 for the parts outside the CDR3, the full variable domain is DSGVTQTPKHLITATGQRVTLRCSPRSGDLSVYWYQQSLDQGLQFLIQYYNGEERAKGNILERFSAQQFPDLHSELNLSSLELGDSALYFCASSVVWSTDTQYFGPGTRLTVL.

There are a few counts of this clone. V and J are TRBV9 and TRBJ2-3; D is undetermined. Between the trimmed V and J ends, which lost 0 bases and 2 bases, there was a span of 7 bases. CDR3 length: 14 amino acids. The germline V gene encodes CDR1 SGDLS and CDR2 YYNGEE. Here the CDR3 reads CASSVEVYTDTQYF. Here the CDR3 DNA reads TGTGCCAGCAGCGTAGAAGTCTACACAGATACGCAGTATTTT.

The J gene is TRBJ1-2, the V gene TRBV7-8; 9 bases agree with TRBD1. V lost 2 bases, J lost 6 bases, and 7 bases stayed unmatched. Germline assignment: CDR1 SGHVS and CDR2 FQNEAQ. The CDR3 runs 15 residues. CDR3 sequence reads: CASSLKRDRENGYTF. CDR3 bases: TGTGCCAGCAGCTTAAAACGGGACAGGGAAAATGGCTACACCTTC.

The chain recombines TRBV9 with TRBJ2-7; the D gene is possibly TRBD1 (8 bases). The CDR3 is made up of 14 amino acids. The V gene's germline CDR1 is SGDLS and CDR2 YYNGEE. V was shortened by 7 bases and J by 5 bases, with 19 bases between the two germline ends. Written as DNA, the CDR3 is TGTGCCAGCGCCGGGACAGGCGGGGGTGACGAGCAGTACTTC. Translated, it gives CASAGTGGGDEQYF.

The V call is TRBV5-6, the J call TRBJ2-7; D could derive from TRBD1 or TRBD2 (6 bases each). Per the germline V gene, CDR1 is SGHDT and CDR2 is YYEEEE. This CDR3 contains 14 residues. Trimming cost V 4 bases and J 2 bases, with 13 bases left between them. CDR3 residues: CASSGGTSAYEQYF. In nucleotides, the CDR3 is TGTGCCAGCAGCGGGGGGACATCCGCCTACGAGCAGTACTTC.

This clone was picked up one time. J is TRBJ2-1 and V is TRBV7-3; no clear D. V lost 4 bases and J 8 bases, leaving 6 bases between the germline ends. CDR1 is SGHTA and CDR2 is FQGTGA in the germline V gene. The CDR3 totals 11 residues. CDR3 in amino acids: CASSSGYEQFF. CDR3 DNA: TGTGCCAGCAGCTCAGGTTATGAGCAGTTCTTC.